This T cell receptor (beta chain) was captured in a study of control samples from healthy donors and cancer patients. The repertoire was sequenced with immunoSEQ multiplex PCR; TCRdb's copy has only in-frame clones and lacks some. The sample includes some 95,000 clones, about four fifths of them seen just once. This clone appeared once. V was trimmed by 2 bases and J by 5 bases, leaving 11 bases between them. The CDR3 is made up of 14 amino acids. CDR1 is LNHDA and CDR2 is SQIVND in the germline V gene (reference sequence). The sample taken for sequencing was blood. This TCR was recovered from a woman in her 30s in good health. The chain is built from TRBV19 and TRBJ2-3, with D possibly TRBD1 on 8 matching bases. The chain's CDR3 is CASSINRGGDTQYF. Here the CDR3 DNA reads TGTGCCAGTAGTATAAACAGGGGGGGAGATACGCAGTATTTT.